This T cell receptor beta chain was retrieved from a study of OX40 agonist ivuxolimab in advanced cancers. This CDR3 comprises 11 residues. V shed 8 bases and J shed 3 bases, with 10 bases lying between them. CDR1 and CDR2 (germline): SQVTM, ANQGSEA. Profiled with immunoSEQ multiplex PCR; TCRdb holds only in-frame clones, not every one. The sample has tens of thousands of clones, 85% to 95% seen once. Baseline, cycle 4 day 1, and cycle 7 day 1 were the blood sampling points. The input for sequencing was CD4+ or CD8+ T cells sorted from blood, taken in a trial of the OX40 agonist ivuxolimab. The rearrangement uses TRBV29-1 and TRBJ1-1; TRBD1 is a possible D gene (5 bases). The clonotype originates from an adult with an advanced solid tumor such as melanoma, head and neck, liver or kidney cancer. This CDR3 is CSSGHYTEAFF. The CDR3, as DNA: TGCAGCTCCGGACATTACACTGAAGCTTTCTTT.